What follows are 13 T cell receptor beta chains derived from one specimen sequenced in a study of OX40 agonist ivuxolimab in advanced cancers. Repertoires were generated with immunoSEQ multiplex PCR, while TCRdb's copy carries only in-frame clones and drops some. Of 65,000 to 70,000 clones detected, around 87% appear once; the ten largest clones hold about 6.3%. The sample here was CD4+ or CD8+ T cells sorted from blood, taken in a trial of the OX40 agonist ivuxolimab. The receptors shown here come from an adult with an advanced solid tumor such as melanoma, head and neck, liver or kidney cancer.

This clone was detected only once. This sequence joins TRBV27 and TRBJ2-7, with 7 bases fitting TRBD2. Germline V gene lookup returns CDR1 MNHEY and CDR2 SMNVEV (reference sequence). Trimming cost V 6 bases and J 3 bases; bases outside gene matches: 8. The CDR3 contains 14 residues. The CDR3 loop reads CASSHGTGGYEQYF. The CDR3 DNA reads TGTGCCAGCAGCCACGGGACGGGGGGCTACGAGCAGTACTTC.

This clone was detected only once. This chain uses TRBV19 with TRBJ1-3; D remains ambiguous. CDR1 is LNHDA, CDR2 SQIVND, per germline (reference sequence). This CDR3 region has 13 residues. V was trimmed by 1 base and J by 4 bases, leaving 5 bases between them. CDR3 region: CASSIGPGNTIYF. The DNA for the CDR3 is TGTGCCAGTAGTATAGGCCCGGGAAACACCATATATTTT. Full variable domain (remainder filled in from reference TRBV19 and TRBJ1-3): DGGITQSPKYLFRKEGQNVTLSCEQNLNHDAMYWYRQDPGQGLRLIYYSQIVNDFQKGDIAEGYSVSREKKESFPLTVTSAQKNPTAFYLCASSIGPGNTIYFGEGSWLTVV.

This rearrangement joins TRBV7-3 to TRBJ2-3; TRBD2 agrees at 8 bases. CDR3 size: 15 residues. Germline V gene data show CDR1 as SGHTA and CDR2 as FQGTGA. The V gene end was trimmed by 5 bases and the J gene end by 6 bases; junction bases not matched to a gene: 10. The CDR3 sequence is CASSIYAGGMDTQYF. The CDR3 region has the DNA TGTGCCAGCAGCATCTATGCGGGAGGTATGGATACGCAGTATTTT.

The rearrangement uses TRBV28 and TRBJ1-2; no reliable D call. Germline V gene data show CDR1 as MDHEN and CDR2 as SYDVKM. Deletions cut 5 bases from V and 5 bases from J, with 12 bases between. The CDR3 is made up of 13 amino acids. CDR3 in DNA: TGTGCCAGCAGTCCGGACGGGAAATATGGCTACACCTTC. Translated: CASSPDGKYGYTF.

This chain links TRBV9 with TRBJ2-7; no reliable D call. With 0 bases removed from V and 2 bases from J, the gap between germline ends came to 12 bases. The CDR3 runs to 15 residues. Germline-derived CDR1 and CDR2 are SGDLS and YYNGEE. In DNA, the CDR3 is TGTGCCAGCAGCGTAGCAGGTCTCCCTACCTACGAGCAGTACTTC. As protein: CASSVAGLPTYEQYF.

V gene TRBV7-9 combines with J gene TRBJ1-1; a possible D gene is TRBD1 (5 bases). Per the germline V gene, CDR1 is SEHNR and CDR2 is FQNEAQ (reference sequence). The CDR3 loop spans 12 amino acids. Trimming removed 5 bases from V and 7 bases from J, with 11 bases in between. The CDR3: CASSPGSVEAFF. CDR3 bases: TGTGCCAGCAGCCCAGGGAGCGTTGAAGCTTTCTTT.

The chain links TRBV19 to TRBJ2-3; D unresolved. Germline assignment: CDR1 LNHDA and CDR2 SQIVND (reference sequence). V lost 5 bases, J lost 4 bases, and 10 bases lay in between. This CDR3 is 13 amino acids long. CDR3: CASSSGPPDTQYF. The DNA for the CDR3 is TGTGCCAGTAGTTCCGGACCTCCAGATACGCAGTATTTT.

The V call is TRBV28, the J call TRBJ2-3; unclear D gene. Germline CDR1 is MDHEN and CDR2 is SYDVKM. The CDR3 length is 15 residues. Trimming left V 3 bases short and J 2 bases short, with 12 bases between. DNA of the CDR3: TGTGCCAGCAGTTTTCAAGACGAGATCACAGATACGCAGTATTTT. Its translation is CASSFQDEITDTQYF.

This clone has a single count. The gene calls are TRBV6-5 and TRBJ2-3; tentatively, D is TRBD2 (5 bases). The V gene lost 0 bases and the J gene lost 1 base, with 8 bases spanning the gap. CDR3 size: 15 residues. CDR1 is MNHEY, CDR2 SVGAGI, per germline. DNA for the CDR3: TGTGCCAGCAGTTACTCCGGACTGGGCACAGATACGCAGTATTTT. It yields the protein CASSYSGLGTDTQYF.

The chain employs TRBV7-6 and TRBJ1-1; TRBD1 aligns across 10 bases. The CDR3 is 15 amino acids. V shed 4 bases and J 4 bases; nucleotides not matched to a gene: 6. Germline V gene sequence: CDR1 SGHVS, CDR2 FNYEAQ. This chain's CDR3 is CASSSWDRGSTEAFF. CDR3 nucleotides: TGTGCCAGCAGCTCCTGGGACAGGGGTTCCACTGAAGCTTTCTTT. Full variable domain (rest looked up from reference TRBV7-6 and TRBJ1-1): GAGVSQSPRYKVTKRGQDVALRCDPISGHVSLYWYRQALGQGPEFLTYFNYEAQQDKSGLPNDRFSAERPEGSISTLTIQRTEQRDSAMYRCASSSWDRGSTEAFFGQGTRLTVV.

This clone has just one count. In DNA, the CDR3 is TGTGCCAGCAGCATAAACCCCGGGACAGGGGTTTCCTCCTACGAGCAGTACTTC. This encodes CASSINPGTGVSSYEQYF. The chain couples TRBV7-9 to TRBJ2-7, with TRBD1 matching 10 bases. Germline CDR1 SEHNR, CDR2 FQNEAQ (reference sequence). Trimming cost V 5 bases and J 0 bases; bases outside gene matches: 13. The CDR3 is made up of 18 amino acids.

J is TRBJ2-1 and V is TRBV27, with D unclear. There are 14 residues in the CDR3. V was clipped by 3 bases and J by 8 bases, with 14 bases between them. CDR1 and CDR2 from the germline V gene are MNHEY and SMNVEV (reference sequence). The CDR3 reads CASSFAQRPHEQFF. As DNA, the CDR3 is TGTGCCAGCAGTTTCGCACAACGGCCCCATGAGCAGTTCTTC.

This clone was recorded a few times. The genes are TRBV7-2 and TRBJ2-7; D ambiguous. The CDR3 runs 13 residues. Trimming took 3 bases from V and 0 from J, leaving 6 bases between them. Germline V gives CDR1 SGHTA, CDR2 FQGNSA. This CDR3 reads CASSLSPSYEQYF. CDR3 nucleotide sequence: TGTGCCAGCAGCTTGTCCCCCTCCTACGAGCAGTACTTC. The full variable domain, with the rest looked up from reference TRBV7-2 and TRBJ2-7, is GAGVSQSPSNKVTEKGKDVELRCDPISGHTALYWYRQSLGQGLEFLIYFQGNSAPDKSGLPSDRFSAERTGGSVSTLTIQRTQQEDSAVYLCASSLSPSYEQYFGPGTRLTVT.